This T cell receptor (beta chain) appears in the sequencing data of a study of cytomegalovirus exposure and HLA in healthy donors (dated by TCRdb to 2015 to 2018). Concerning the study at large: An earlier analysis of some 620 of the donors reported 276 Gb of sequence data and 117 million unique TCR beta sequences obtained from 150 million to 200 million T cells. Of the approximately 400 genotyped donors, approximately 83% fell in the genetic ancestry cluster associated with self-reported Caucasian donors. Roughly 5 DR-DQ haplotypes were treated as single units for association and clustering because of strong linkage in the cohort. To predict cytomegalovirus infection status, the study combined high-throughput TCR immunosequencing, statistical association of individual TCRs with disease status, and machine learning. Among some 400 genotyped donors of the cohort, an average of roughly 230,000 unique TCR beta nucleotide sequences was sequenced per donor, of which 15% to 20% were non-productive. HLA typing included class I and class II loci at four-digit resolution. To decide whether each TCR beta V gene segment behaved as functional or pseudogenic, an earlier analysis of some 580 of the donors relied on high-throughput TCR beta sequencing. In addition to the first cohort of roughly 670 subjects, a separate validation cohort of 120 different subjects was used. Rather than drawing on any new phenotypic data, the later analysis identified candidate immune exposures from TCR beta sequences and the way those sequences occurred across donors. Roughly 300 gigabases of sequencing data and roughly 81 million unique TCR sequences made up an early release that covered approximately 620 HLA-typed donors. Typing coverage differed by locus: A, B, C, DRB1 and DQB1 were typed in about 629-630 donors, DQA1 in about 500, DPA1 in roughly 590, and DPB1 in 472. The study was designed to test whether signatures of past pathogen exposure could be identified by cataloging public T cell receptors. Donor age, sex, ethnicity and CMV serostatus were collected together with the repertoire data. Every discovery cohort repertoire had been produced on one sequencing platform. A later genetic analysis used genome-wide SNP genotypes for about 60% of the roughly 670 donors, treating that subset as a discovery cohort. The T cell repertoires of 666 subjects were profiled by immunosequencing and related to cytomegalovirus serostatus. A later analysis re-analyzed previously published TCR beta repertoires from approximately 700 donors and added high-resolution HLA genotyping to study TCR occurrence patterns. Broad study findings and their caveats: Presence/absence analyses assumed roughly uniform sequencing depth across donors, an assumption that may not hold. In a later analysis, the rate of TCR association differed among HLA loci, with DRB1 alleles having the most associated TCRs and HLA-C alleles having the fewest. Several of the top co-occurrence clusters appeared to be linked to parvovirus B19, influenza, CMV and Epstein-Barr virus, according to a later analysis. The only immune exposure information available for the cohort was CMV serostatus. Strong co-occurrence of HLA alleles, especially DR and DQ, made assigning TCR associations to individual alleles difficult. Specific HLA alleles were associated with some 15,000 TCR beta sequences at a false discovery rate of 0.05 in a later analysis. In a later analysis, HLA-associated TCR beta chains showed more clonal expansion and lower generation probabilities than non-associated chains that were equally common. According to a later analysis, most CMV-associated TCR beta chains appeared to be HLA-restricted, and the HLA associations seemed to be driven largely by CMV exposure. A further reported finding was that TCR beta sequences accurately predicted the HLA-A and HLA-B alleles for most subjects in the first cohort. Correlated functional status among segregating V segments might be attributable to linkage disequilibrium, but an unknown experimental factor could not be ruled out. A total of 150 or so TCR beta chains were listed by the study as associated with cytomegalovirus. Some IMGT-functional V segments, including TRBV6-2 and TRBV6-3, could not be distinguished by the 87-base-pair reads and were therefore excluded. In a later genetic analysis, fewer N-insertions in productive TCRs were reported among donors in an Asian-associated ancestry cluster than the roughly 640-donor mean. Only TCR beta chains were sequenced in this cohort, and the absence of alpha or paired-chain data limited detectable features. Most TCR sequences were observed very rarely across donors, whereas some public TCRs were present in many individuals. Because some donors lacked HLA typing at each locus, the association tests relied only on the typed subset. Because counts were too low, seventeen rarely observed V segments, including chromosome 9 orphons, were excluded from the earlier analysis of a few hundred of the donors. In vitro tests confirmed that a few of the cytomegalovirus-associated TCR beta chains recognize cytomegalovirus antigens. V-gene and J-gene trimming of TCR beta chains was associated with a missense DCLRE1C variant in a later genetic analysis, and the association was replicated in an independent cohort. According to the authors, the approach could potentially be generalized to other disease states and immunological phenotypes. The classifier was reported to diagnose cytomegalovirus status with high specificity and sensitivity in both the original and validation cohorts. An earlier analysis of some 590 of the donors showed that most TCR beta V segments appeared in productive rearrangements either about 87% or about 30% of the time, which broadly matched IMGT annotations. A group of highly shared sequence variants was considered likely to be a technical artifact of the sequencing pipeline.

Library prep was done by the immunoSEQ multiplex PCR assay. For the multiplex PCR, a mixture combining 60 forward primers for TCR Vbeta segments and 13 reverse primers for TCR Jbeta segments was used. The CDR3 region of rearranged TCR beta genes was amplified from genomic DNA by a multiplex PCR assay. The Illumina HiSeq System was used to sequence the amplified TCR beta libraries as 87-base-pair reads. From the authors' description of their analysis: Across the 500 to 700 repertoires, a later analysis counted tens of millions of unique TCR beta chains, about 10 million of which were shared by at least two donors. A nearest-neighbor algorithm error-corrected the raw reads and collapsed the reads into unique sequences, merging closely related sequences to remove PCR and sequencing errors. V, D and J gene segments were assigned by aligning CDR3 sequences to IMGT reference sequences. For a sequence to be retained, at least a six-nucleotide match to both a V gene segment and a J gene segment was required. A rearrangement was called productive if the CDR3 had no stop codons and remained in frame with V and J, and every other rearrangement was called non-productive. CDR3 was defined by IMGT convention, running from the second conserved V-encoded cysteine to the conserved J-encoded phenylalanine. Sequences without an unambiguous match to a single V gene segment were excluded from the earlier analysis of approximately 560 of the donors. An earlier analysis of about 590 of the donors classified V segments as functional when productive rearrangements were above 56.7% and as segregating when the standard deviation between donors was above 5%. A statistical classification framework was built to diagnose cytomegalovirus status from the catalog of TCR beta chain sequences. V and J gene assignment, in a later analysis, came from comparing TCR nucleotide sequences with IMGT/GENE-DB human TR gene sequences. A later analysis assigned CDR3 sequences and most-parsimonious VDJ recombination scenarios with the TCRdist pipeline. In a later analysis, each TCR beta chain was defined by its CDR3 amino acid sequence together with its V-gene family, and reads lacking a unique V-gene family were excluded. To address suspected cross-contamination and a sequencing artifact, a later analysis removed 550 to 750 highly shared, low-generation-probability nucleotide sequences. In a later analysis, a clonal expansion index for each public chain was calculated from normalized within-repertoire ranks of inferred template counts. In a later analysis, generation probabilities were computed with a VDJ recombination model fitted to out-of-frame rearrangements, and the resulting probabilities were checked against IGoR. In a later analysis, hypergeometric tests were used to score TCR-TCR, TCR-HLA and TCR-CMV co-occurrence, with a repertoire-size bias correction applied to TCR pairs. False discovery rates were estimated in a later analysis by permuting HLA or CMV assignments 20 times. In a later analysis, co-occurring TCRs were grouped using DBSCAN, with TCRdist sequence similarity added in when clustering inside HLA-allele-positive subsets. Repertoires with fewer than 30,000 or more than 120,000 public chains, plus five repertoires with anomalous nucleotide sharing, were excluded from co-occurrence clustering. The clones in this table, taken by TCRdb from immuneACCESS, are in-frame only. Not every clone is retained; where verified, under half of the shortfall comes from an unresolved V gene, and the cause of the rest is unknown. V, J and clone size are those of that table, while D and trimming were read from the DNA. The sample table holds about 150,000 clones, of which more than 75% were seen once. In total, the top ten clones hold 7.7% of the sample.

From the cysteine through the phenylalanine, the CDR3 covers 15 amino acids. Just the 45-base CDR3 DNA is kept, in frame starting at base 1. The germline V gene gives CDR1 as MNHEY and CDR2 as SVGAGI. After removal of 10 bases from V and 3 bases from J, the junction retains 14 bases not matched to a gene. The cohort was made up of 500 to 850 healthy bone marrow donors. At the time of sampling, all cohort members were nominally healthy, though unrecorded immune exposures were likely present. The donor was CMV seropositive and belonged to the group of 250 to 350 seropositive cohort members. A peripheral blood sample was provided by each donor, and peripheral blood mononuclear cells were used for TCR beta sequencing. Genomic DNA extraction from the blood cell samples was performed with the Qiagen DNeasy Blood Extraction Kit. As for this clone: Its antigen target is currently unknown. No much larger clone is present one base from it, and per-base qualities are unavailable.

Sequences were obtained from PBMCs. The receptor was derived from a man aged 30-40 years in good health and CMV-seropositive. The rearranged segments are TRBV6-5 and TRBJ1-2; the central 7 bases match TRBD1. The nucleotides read TGTGCCACCAAGGGGGCGGACAAAGTTGACTATGGCTACACCTTC. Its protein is CATKGADKVDYGYTF.